This T cell receptor (beta chain) stems from a study of blood T cell repertoires in COVID-19. Generated by immunoSEQ multiplex PCR, the TCRdb table keeps only in-frame clones and is missing some. The sample lists tens of thousands of clones; about 82% were seen once. V was cut by 1 base and J by 3 bases, with 9 bases left in between. CDR3 size: 15 residues. Germline CDR1 reads SEHNR; CDR2 reads FQNEAQ (reference sequence). The chain is built from TRBV7-9 and TRBJ1-4; D gene uncertain. The receptor comes from a human donor in a cohort sampled during active COVID-19. Sequences were obtained from peripheral blood. CDR3 nucleotide sequence: TGTGCCAGCAGCTTAGGAAGACAACCTAATGAAAAACTGTTTTTT. Translation gives CASSLGRQPNEKLFF.